Presented here are 4 T cell receptor beta chains from one specimen sequenced in a study of CD8+ T cells in alopecia areata. Extracted from the samples, RNA was reverse transcribed into cDNA to serve as the sequencing template. The table came from immunoSEQ multiplex PCR; TCRdb's copy has only in-frame clones and leaves some out. The repertoire has 150,000 to 200,000 clones, 50% to 70% of them found once; the top ten carry more than 1.5%. The source was CD4+ T cells sorted from blood, collected at week 0. Source of these receptors: a human donor with alopecia areata.

This clone showed up just a few times. The V call is TRBV6-4, the J call TRBJ1-2; D is possibly TRBD1 (5 bases). Trimming shortened V by 5 bases and J by 0 bases, and 7 bases separated the two germline ends. The CDR3 runs 13 residues. The germline CDR1 and CDR2 sequences are MRHNA and SNTAGT. CDR3 in amino acids: CASSSTANYGYTF. For the CDR3, the DNA is TGTGCCAGCAGTTCGACAGCTAACTATGGCTACACCTTC.

This chain connects TRBV30 to TRBJ1-1; 10 bases align to TRBD1. The CDR3 loop spans 14 amino acids. Germline V gene sequence: CDR1 GTSNPN, CDR2 SVGIG (reference sequence). J gave up 7 bases and V 1 base, and 6 bases lay outside the gene matches. The DNA for the CDR3 is TGTGCCTGGAGTGCTGGGACAGGGGTTGTTGAAGCTTTCTTT. Its protein product is CAWSAGTGVVEAFF.

The CDR3 coding sequence is TGTGCCAGCAGTCAAACACAGGGTTCCGGCGAGCAGTACTTC. The encoded protein is CASSQTQGSGEQYF. The rearrangement joins TRBV6-6 to TRBJ2-7; tentatively, D is TRBD1 (6 bases). CDR3 length: 14 residues. CDR1 MNHNY and CDR2 SVGAGI come from the germline V gene (reference sequence). Trimming stripped 5 bases from V and 6 bases from J, with 17 bases between.

This sequence joins TRBV30 and TRBJ2-5; D possibly corresponds to TRBD2 (7 bases). CDR3 length equals 13 residues. V was pared by 8 bases and J by 5 bases, with 18 bases between. The germline V gene has CDR1 GTSNPN and CDR2 SVGIG (reference sequence). CDR3 nucleotides: TGTGCCGGGACATGGGGGGGCCACGAGACCCAGTACTTC. It yields the protein CAGTWGGHETQYF.